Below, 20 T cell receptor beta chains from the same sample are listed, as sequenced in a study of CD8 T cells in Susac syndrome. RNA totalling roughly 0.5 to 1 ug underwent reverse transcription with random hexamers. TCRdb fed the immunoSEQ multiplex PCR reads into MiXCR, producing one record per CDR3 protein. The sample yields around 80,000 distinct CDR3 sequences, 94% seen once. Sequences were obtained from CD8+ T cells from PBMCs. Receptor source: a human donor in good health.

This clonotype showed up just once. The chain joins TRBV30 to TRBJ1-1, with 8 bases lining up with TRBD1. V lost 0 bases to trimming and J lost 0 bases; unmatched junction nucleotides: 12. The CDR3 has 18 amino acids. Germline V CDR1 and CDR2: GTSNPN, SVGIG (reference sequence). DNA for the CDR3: TGTGCCTGGAGTGTAGATTCAGGGGGCTTTTCCATGAACACTGAAGCTTTCTTT. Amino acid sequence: CAWSVDSGGFSMNTEAFF.

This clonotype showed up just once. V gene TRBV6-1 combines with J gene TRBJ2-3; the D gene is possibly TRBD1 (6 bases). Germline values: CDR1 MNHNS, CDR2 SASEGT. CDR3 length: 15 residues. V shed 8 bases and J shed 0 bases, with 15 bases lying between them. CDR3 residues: CASPEGTTSTDTQYF. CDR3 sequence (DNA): TGTGCCAGCCCTGAAGGGACAACTAGCACAGATACGCAGTATTTT.

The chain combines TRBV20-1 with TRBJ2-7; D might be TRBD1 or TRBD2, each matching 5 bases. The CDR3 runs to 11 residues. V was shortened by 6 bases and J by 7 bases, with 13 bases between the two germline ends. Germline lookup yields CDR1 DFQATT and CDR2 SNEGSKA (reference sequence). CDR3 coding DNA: TGCAGTGCGACAGTAACGGGGGAGCAGTACTTC. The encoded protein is CSATVTGEQYF.

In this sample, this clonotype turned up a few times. CDR3: CASSFRKRYSNQPQHF. The CDR3 DNA sequence: TGTGCCAGCAGCTTTAGAAAACGTTATAGCAATCAGCCCCAGCATTTT. This chain links TRBV4-2 with TRBJ1-5, with D hard to call. V lost 5 bases and J 0 bases, leaving 14 bases between the germline ends. The CDR3 is 16 residues long. Germline loops: CDR1 LGHNA, CDR2 YNFKEQ.

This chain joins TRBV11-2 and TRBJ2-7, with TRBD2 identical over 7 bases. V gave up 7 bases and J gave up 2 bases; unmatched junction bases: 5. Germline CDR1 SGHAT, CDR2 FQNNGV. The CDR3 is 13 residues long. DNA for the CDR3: TGTGCCAGCAACCCCGGACTAGCCTACGAGCAGTACTTC. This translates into CASNPGLAYEQYF.

The CDR3 loop is CASSGYSNQPQHF. CDR3 coding DNA: TGTGCCAGTAGCGGATATAGCAATCAGCCCCAGCATTTT. V and J are TRBV27 and TRBJ1-5; no firm D call. The V end was cut by 9 bases, the J end by 0 bases, with 9 bases between. This CDR3 has 13 residues. Germline CDR1 and CDR2: MNHEY and SMNVEV (reference sequence).

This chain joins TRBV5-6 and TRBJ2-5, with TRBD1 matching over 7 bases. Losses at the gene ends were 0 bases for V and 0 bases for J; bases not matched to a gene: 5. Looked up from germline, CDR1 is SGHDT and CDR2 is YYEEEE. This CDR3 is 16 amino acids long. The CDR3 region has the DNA TGTGCCAGCAGCTTGGGGGCAGGGGGATACCAAGAGACCCAGTACTTC. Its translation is CASSLGAGGYQETQYF.

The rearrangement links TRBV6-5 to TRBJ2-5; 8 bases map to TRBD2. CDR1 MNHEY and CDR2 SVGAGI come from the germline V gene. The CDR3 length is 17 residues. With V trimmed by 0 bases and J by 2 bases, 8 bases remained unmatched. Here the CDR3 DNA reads TGTGCCAGCAGTTACTCCGGGGGGGCGGGTCTGCAAGAGACCCAGTACTTC. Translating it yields CASSYSGGAGLQETQYF.

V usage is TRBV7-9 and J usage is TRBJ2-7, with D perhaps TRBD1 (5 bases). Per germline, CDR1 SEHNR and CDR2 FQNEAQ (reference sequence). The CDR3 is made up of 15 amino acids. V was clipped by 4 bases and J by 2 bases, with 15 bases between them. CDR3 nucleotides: TGTGCCAGCAGCTCCACCCAGGGTGCGGCCTACGAGCAGTACGTC. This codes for CASSSTQGAAYEQYV.

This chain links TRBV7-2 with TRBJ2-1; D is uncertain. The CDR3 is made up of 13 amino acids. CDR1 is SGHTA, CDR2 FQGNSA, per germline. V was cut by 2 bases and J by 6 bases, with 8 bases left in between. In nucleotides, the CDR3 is TGTGCCAGCAGCTTAATCACGATCAATGAGCAGTTCTTC. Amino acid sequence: CASSLITINEQFF. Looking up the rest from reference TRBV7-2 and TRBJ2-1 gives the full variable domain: GAGVSQSPSNKVTEKGKDVELRCDPISGHTALYWYRQSLGQGLEFLIYFQGNSAPDKSGLPSDRFSAERTGGSVSTLTIQRTQQEDSAVYLCASSLITINEQFFGPGTRLTVL.

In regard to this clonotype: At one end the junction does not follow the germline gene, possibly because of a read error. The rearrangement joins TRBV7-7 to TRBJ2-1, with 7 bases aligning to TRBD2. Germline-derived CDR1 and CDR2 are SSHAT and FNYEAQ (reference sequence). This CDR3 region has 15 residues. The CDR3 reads CASSLGRGSNNEQFF. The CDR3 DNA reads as TGTGCTAGCAGCTTAGGGCGGGGGTCAAACAATGAGCAGTTCTTC.

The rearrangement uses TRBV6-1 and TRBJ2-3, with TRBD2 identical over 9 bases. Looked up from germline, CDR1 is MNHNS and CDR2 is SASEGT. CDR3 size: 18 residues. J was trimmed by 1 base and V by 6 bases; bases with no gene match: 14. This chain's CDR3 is CASSPFRAGGVGTDTQYF. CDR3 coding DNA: TGTGCCAGCAGCCCGTTTAGGGCGGGAGGGGTGGGCACAGATACGCAGTATTTT.

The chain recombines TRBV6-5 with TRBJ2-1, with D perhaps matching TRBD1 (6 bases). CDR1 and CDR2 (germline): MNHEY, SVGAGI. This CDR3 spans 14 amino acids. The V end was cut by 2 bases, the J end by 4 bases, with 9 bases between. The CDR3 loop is CASSYGDKYNEQFF. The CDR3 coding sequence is TGTGCCAGCAGTTACGGGGACAAATACAATGAGCAGTTCTTC.

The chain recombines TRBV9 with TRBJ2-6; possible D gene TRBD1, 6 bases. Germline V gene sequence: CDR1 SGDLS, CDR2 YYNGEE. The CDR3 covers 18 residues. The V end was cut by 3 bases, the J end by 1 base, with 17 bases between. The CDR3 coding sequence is TGTGCCAGCAGCGGAAGGATCAGGGGAGAATCTGGGGCCAACGTCCTGACTTTC. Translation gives CASSGRIRGESGANVLTF.

CDR3 nucleotide sequence: TGTGCCAGCAGCCCCGATGGGGGTTATGAAAAACTGTTTTTT. Protein: CASSPDGGYEKLFF. V and J are TRBV7-9 and TRBJ1-4; TRBD1 is a possible D gene (5 bases). V lost 5 bases to trimming and J lost 6 bases, with 13 bases between them. The CDR3 is 14 residues long. The germline gives CDR1 SEHNR, CDR2 FQNEAQ (reference sequence).

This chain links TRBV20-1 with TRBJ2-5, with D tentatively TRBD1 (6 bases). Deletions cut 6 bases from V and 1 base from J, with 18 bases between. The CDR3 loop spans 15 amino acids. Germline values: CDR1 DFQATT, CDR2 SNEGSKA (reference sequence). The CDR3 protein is CSARDTKSVQETQYF. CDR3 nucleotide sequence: TGCAGTGCAAGGGACACAAAAAGCGTCCAAGAGACCCAGTACTTC.

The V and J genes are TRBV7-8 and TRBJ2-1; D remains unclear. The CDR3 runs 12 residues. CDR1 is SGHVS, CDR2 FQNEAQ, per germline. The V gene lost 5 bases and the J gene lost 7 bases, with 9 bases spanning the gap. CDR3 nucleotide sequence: TGTGCCAGCAGCAGTAGTCAGAATGAGCAGTTCTTC. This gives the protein CASSSSQNEQFF.

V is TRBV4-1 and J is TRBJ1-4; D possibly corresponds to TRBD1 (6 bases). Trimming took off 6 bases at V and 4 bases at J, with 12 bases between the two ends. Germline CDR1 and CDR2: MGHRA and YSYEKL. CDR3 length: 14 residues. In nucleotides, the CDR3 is TGCGCCAGCAGGAGGGCAGGGGTTAATGAAAAACTGTTTTTT. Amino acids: CASRRAGVNEKLFF.

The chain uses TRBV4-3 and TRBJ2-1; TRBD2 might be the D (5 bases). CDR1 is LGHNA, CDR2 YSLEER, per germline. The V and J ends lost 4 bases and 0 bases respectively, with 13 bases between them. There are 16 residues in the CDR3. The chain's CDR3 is CASSPSHRGSYNEQFF. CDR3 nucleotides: TGCGCCAGCAGCCCATCCCACCGGGGCTCCTACAATGAGCAGTTCTTC.

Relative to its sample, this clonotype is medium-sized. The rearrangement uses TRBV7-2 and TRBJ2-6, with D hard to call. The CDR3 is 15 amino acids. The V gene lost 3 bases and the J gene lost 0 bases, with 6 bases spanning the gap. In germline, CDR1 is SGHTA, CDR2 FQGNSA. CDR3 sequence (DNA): TGTGCCAGCAGCTTGGAGAGCTCTGGGGCCAACGTCCTGACTTTC. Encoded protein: CASSLESSGANVLTF. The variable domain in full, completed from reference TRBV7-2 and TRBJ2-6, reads GAGVSQSPSNKVTEKGKDVELRCDPISGHTALYWYRQSLGQGLEFLIYFQGNSAPDKSGLPSDRFSAERTGGSVSTLTIQRTQQEDSAVYLCASSLESSGANVLTFGAGSRLTVL.